A selection of T cell receptor beta chains follows, all from one sample in a study of blood T cell repertoires in COVID-19. TCRdb keeps only in-frame clones here, not all; method: immunoSEQ multiplex PCR. Of 65,000 to 75,000 clones listed, roughly 90% were seen once; the top ten hold about 4.3%. Sequencing was carried out using peripheral blood. The receptors were gathered from a man between 45 and 60 years old with active COVID-19. CDR3s include the opening cysteine and the closing phenylalanine or tryptophan. Each record gives: V gene, J gene, CDR3 protein.

V gene: TRBV20-1
J gene: TRBJ2-1
CDR3 protein: CSASLGGPHNEQFF

V gene: TRBV19
J gene: TRBJ1-3
CDR3 protein: CASSRFLNTIYF

V gene: TRBV28
J gene: TRBJ1-5
CDR3 protein: CASSLSPSGNQPQHF

V gene: TRBV7-3
J gene: TRBJ2-1
CDR3 protein: CASSVGTSVSEQFF

V gene: TRBV27
J gene: TRBJ2-5
CDR3 protein: CASSSAGGAGETQYF

V gene: TRBV10-1
J gene: TRBJ1-1
CDR3 protein: CASRLDRGRCPTTEAFF

V gene: TRBV14
J gene: TRBJ1-2
CDR3 protein: CASSQDVRGGYTF

V gene: TRBV11-3
J gene: TRBJ2-3
CDR3 protein: CASSLPASGLTDTQYF

V gene: TRBV5-1
J gene: TRBJ2-6
CDR3 protein: CASSHKTGTGANVLTF

V gene: TRBV10-3
J gene: TRBJ1-6
CDR3 protein: CAIRQGTNSPLHF

V gene: TRBV27
J gene: TRBJ2-7
CDR3 protein: CASSPYRGRSWEQYF

V gene: TRBV7-3
J gene: TRBJ2-7
CDR3 protein: CASSSDRGVEQYF

V gene: TRBV5-6
J gene: TRBJ2-2
CDR3 protein: CASSLVLDGTGELFF

V gene: TRBV3-1/TRBV3-2
J gene: TRBJ2-1
CDR3 protein: CASSQGVRTHNEQFF

V gene: TRBV18
J gene: TRBJ2-1
CDR3 protein: CASSQPGLAGDNEQFF

V gene: TRBV21-1
J gene: TRBJ2-5
CDR3 protein: CASSKVMGLDLQETQYF

V gene: TRBV7-2
J gene: TRBJ2-3
CDR3 protein: CASSLVQLSGGARDTQYF

V gene: TRBV19
J gene: TRBJ2-7
CDR3 protein: CASSIPGRSYEQYF

V gene: TRBV18
J gene: TRBJ2-2
CDR3 protein: CASSPQANTGELFF

V gene: TRBV10-3
J gene: TRBJ2-7
CDR3 protein: CAISSSSYEQYF

V gene: TRBV20-1
J gene: TRBJ2-6
CDR3 protein: CSASDYLLGANVLTF

V gene: TRBV7-3
J gene: TRBJ2-1
CDR3 protein: CASSSPGQGHNEQFF

V gene: TRBV24-1
J gene: TRBJ2-3
CDR3 protein: CATSAPGGRGTDTQYF

V gene: TRBV2
J gene: TRBJ2-3
CDR3 protein: CASSAGYGTDTQYF

V gene: TRBV29-1
J gene: TRBJ2-7
CDR3 protein: CSVDSGYEQYF

V gene: TRBV5-8
J gene: TRBJ2-1
CDR3 protein: CASSLERGRDSSYNEQFF

V gene: TRBV27
J gene: TRBJ2-1
CDR3 protein: CASSPSAGLEYNEQFF

V gene: TRBV7-3
J gene: TRBJ2-3
CDR3 protein: CASSPKRDRTDTQYF

V gene: TRBV6-5
J gene: TRBJ2-1
CDR3 protein: CASSRSASSYNEQFF

V gene: TRBV7-6
J gene: TRBJ1-1
CDR3 protein: CASSLEQNTEAFF